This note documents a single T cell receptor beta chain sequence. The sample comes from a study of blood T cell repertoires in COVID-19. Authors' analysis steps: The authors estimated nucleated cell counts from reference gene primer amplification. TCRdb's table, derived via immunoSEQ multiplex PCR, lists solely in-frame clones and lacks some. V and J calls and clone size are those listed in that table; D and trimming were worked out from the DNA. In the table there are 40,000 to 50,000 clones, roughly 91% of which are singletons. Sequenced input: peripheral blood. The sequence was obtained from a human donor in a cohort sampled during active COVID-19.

The CDR3: CASSIHPRGSTNEKLFF. CDR3 sequence (DNA): TGTGCCAGTAGTATTCACCCCAGGGGGTCAACTAATGAAAAACTGTTTTTT. The V gene is TRBV19, the J gene TRBJ1-4, with 7 bases lining up with TRBD1. The V gene's germline CDR1 is LNHDA and CDR2 SQIVND (reference sequence). The V segment lost 3 bases and the J segment 0 bases; nucleotides outside the gene matches: 7. The CDR3 sequence is 17 residues long.